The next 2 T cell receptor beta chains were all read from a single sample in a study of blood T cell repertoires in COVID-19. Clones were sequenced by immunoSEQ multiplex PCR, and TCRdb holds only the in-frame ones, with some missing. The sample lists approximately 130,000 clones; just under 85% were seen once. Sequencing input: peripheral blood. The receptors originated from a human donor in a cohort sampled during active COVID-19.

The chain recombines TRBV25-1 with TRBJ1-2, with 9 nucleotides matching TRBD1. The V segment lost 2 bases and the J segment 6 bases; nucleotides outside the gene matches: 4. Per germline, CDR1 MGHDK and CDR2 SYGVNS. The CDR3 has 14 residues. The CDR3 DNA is TGTGCCAGCAGTGAAACAGGGACAGGGAATGGCTACACCTTC. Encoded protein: CASSETGTGNGYTF.

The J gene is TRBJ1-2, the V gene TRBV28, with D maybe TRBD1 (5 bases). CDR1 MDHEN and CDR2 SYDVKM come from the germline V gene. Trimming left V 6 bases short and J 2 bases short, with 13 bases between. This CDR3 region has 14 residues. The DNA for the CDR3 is TGTGCCAGCAGCCCCACCACAGGAAACTATGGCTACACCTTC. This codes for CASSPTTGNYGYTF.